The 25 T cell receptor beta chains below were found in one sample sequenced in a study of T cells in Graves' hyperthyroidism and ophthalmopathy. The investigators amplified TCR beta CDR3 regions from RNA transcripts. HTBI primers drove first-round RT-PCR of the TCR CDR3. MiXCR, applied by TCRdb to the multiplex PCR reads, yields one record per CDR3 protein. The sample has about 700,000 distinct CDR3 sequences; 13% to 15% are singletons. The source material was blood. All receptors come from a woman younger than 35 with Graves' hyperthyroidism.

This rearrangement joins TRBV6-4 to TRBJ2-3; possible D gene TRBD1, 5 bases. Trimming stripped 8 bases from V and 0 bases from J, with 12 bases between. Germline CDR1 is MRHNA and CDR2 is SNTAGT. The CDR3 covers 14 residues. The CDR3, as DNA: TGTGCCAGCGCGCCTGACAGCAGCACAGATACGCAGTATTTT. Translated: CASAPDSSTDTQYF.

This clonotype was seen repeatedly, ten times or more. The chain is built from TRBV28 and TRBJ2-1; D is unresolved. The CDR3 consists of 13 residues. The V end lost 3 bases, the J end lost 8 bases, and 11 bases lay between the germline ends. CDR1 is MDHEN and CDR2 is SYDVKM in the germline V gene. CDR3 sequence reads: CASSFVGLDEQFF. Written as DNA, the CDR3 is TGTGCCAGCAGTTTTGTGGGCCTCGATGAGCAGTTCTTC.

This clonotype was seen a handful of times. This rearrangement joins TRBV20-1 to TRBJ2-2, with TRBD2 as a possible D gene (6 bases). Looked up from germline, CDR1 is DFQATT and CDR2 is SNEGSKA (reference sequence). The CDR3 contains 17 residues. The V end was cut by 3 bases, the J end by 3 bases, with 20 bases between. The DNA for the CDR3 is TGCAGTGCTAGCCCTTGGGTTGGTAGCGGATACACCGGGGAGCTGTTTTTT. The encoded protein is CSASPWVGSGYTGELFF.

The chain uses TRBV6-1 and TRBJ1-3; D remains ambiguous. Germline V gene sequence: CDR1 MNHNS, CDR2 SASEGT. The CDR3 runs to 14 residues. V shed 5 bases and J shed 2 bases, with 10 bases lying between them. The CDR3 nucleotides are TGTGCCAGCAGTTACCAGGAAGCTGGAAACACCATATATTTT. It encodes CASSYQEAGNTIYF.

There are many counts of this clonotype. This chain uses TRBV13 with TRBJ2-1; perhaps D is TRBD1 or TRBD2 (5 bases each). This CDR3 region has 14 residues. Trimming left V 8 bases short and J 4 bases short, with 15 bases between. Germline V gives CDR1 PRHDT, CDR2 FYEKMQ (reference sequence). The CDR3 DNA is TGTGCCAGCGTGAACCGGGACGGTTACAATGAGCAGTTCTTC. Translating gives CASVNRDGYNEQFF.

This clonotype was seen repeatedly, ten times or more. This rearrangement joins TRBV28 to TRBJ1-1, with D perhaps matching TRBD1 (5 bases). The CDR3 length is 15 residues. Germline loops: CDR1 MDHEN, CDR2 SYDVKM. Between the trimmed V and J ends, which lost 3 bases and 4 bases, there was a span of 15 bases. CDR3: CASSFGTAGGTEAFF. The CDR3 DNA reads as TGTGCCAGCAGTTTTGGGACGGCGGGGGGCACTGAAGCTTTCTTT.

This clonotype was counted many times. The chain combines TRBV28 with TRBJ2-1; D uncertain. With 1 base removed from V and 7 bases from J, the gap between germline ends came to 11 bases. This CDR3 spans 14 amino acids. CDR1 is MDHEN, CDR2 SYDVKM, per germline. The CDR3 nucleotides are TGTGCCAGCAGTTTATTGGGGTTCGGGAATGAGCAGTTCTTC. Residues: CASSLLGFGNEQFF.

This clonotype was observed at least ten times. The chain recombines TRBV15 with TRBJ1-1, with 8 bases identical to TRBD1. In germline, CDR1 is LNHNV, CDR2 YYDKDF (reference sequence). V was pared by 6 bases and J by 6 bases, with 15 bases of the junction left unmatched. This CDR3 contains 16 residues. CDR3 sequence (DNA): TGTGCCACCAGAAATACCGGGACAGGAACCTTCTCTGAAGCTTTCTTT. Translating gives CATRNTGTGTFSEAFF.

This clonotype was seen a few times. In DNA form, the CDR3 reads TGTGCCAGCAGCCCCTCCCCCGCCAGCCCCGGTGCGGAAAAACTGTTTTTT. This gives the protein CASSPSPASPGAEKLFF. V gene TRBV4-2 combines with J gene TRBJ1-4; D unclear. CDR3 length: 17 residues. Germline V lookup: CDR1 LGHNA, CDR2 YNFKEQ. Trimming stripped 4 bases from V and 8 bases from J, with 23 bases between.

This clonotype has more than one count but fewer than ten. This sequence joins TRBV6-4 and TRBJ1-2; 7 nucleotides align to TRBD1. CDR1 and CDR2 (germline): MRHNA, SNTAGT. The CDR3 is 16 residues long. V shed 6 bases, J shed 8 bases, and the junction held 18 bases outside the gene matches. The CDR3 nucleotides read TGTGCCAGCAGCCTAAACCGGGACAGCTTAGTCACCGGCTACACCTTC. Encoded protein: CASSLNRDSLVTGYTF.

DNA for the CDR3: TGTGCCAGCAGTGAAGGGGACAGGGAAAATCAGCCCCAGCATTTT. Translating it yields CASSEGDRENQPQHF. The chain uses TRBV25-1 and TRBJ1-5, with 9 positions matching TRBD1. The germline CDR1 and CDR2 sequences are MGHDK and SYGVNS. With 2 bases clipped from V and 4 bases from J, the junction kept 3 bases outside the gene matches. This CDR3 is 15 amino acids long.

This chain uses TRBV7-9 with TRBJ2-1, with TRBD2 matching 12 bases. Germline V lookup: CDR1 SEHNR, CDR2 FQNEAQ (reference sequence). The CDR3 consists of 21 residues. V was pared by 5 bases and J by 1 base, with 18 bases of the junction left unmatched. CDR3 sequence reads: CASSRGTPLPGTSGSYNEQFF. The CDR3 region has the DNA TGTGCCAGCAGCCGGGGCACCCCGTTGCCCGGGACTAGCGGGTCCTACAATGAGCAGTTCTTC.

The chain links TRBV7-6 to TRBJ2-1; TRBD2 agrees at 10 bases. Trimming took 5 bases from V and 13 from J; bases not matched to a gene: 8. The CDR3 has 13 residues. Germline values: CDR1 SGHVS, CDR2 FNYEAQ. The CDR3 reads CASSISSGRSQFF. The CDR3 coding sequence is TGTGCCAGCAGCATCTCTAGCGGGAGATCCCAGTTCTTC.

This clonotype has a count of ten or more. The chain carries TRBV2 and TRBJ2-7; no clear D. CDR1 is SNHLY and CDR2 is FYNNEI in the germline V gene. Trimming pared 5 bases from V and 0 bases from J, leaving 14 bases between. The CDR3 runs to 15 residues. The CDR3 sequence is CASSQERRSSYEQYF. The CDR3, as DNA: TGTGCCAGCAGTCAGGAGAGGCGGAGCTCCTACGAGCAGTACTTC. Filled out from reference TRBV2 and TRBJ2-7, the complete variable domain reads EPEVTQTPSHQVTQMGQEVILRCVPISNHLYFYWYRQILGQKVEFLVSFYNNEISEKSEIFDDQFSVERPDGSNFTLKIRSTKLEDSAMYFCASSQERRSSYEQYFGPGTRLTVT.

This clonotype was detected only a few times. In DNA, the CDR3 is TGTGCCAGCAGTTACGGGGGGTACTATGGCTACACCTTC. It yields the protein CASSYGGYYGYTF. The rearrangement joins TRBV6-2 or TRBV6-3 to TRBJ1-2; possible D gene TRBD1, 5 bases. V was cut by 2 bases and J by 3 bases, with 7 bases left in between. Germline assignment: CDR1 MNHEY and CDR2 SVGEGT. This CDR3 is 13 amino acids long.

The chain is built from TRBV18 and TRBJ1-1; D is unclear. V gave up 2 bases and J gave up 7 bases, with 11 bases separating them. Looked up from germline, CDR1 is KGHSH and CDR2 is LQKENI. CDR3 length equals 13 residues. CDR3 DNA sequence: TGTGCCAGCTCACCAGGACGAAATATTGAAGCTTTCTTT. This gives the protein CASSPGRNIEAFF.

V is TRBV6-2 or TRBV6-3 and J is TRBJ2-3; 8 bases align to TRBD2. Losses at the gene ends were 2 bases for V and 4 bases for J; bases not matched to a gene: 5. The CDR3 sequence is 15 residues long. Germline CDR1 and CDR2: MNHEY and SVGEGT. The CDR3 region is CASSYRSGSADTQYF. CDR3 in DNA: TGTGCCAGCAGTTACCGGAGCGGGAGCGCAGATACGCAGTATTTT.

In this sample, this clonotype turned up many times. The chain combines TRBV7-8 with TRBJ1-1; the D gene is possibly TRBD1 (6 bases). The germline V and J ends were trimmed by 6 bases and 0 bases, with 17 bases remaining between them. The length of the CDR3 is 16 residues. Germline V gene lookup returns CDR1 SGHVS and CDR2 FQNEAQ. The CDR3 loop is CASSFLGGALNTEAFF. CDR3 in DNA: TGTGCCAGCAGTTTTCTCGGGGGCGCTTTGAACACTGAAGCTTTCTTT.

The table lists this clonotype with many counts. The DNA of the CDR3 is TGTGCCAGCAGTTCCCGCACCACAGCATATAGCAATCAGCCCCAGCATTTT. The encoded protein is CASSSRTTAYSNQPQHF. This rearrangement joins TRBV6-1 to TRBJ1-5, with D unresolved. Germline V gene sequence: CDR1 MNHNS, CDR2 SASEGT. The CDR3 consists of 17 residues. Trimming took 5 bases from V and 0 from J, leaving 17 bases between them.

V and J are TRBV6-1 and TRBJ2-7; TRBD2 matches 8 bases. The germline CDR1 and CDR2 sequences are MNHNS and SASEGT. V dropped 7 bases and J dropped 4; count of bases not matched to a gene: 12. This CDR3 region has 15 residues. Written as DNA, the CDR3 is TGTGCCAGCACTAAAGCCCTAGCGGGCCTTTACGAGCAGTACTTC. Translating gives CASTKALAGLYEQYF.

This clonotype has ten or more counts. The genes are TRBV20-1 and TRBJ2-7; D not certain. Germline V gene lookup returns CDR1 DFQATT and CDR2 SNEGSKA (reference sequence). The CDR3 covers 15 residues. V lost 4 bases to trimming and J lost 5 bases, with 21 bases between them. CDR3: CSAKVGIQNSNEQYF. In DNA, the CDR3 is TGCAGTGCTAAGGTGGGAATCCAAAACTCGAACGAGCAGTACTTC.

This clonotype has more than one count but fewer than ten. The chain carries TRBV27 and TRBJ2-2, with 10 bases fitting TRBD2. Germline CDR1 MNHEY, CDR2 SMNVEV (reference sequence). The ends lost 6 bases at V and 7 bases at J; junction bases unmatched: 5. The CDR3 length is 14 residues. The CDR3 here is CASRPGTSDGELFF. In DNA, the CDR3 is TGTGCCAGCAGGCCCGGGACTAGCGACGGGGAGCTGTTTTTT.

This clonotype was detected only a few times. V is TRBV14 and J is TRBJ1-1; D gene unclear. The CDR3 loop spans 14 amino acids. CDR1 and CDR2 from the germline V gene are SGHDN and FVKESK. V was shortened by 1 base and J by 1 base, with 7 bases between the two germline ends. CDR3 sequence reads: CASSQGQANTEAFF. The CDR3 DNA reads TGTGCCAGCAGCCAAGGGCAAGCGAACACTGAAGCTTTCTTT.

In its sample, this clonotype was seen a few times. The J gene is TRBJ1-2, the V gene TRBV4-1; D is ambiguous. The CDR3 has 15 residues. Germline CDR1 MGHRA, CDR2 YSYEKL. The V end was cut by 1 base, the J end by 4 bases, with 13 bases between. CDR3 nucleotides: TGCGCCAGCAGCCAAGGGGATCAAGGACCCTATGGCTACACCTTC. Residues: CASSQGDQGPYGYTF.

Turning to this clonotype: Given a much more abundant clone one base away, this may be a read error. The rearrangement links TRBV12-3 or TRBV12-4 to TRBJ1-2; possibly TRBD1 for D (6 bases). The CDR3 totals 15 residues. This CDR3 reads CAGSLSGVANYGYTF. The CDR3, as DNA: TGTGCCGGCAGTTTGTCAGGGGTAGCTAACTATGGCTACACCTTC.